The rows below give T cell receptor beta chains drawn from one sample of a study of regulatory T cells in long-lasting Graves disease. From the multiplex PCR reads, TCRdb called clonotypes with MiXCR, one entry per CDR3 protein. The top ten clones hold 16% of a sample with 350,000 to 550,000 distinct CDR3 sequences, 15% of them seen once. This sample was also put to use in a study of T cells in Graves' hyperthyroidism and ophthalmopathy.

Sequenced material: peripheral blood mononuclear cells (PBMCs), taken at new diagnosis, from a patient treated with antithyroid drugs. The receptors originated from a woman in her twenties or thirties with Graves disease. CDR3s leave out the opening cysteine and the closing phenylalanine or tryptophan. D genes are given only for firm matches.

CDR3 length	V gene	J gene	D gene	CDR3 protein
11	TRBV30	TRBJ2-5	TRBD1	AWTTGARETQY
12	TRBV7-9	TRBJ2-7	-	ASRGPNPSYEQY
12	TRBV6-5	TRBJ2-7	-	ASSYSATNCEQY
13	TRBV5-5	TRBJ1-3	-	ASSSSGTSGNTIY
12	TRBV15	TRBJ1-1	-	ATSRAGGGTEAF
11	TRBV12-3/TRBV12-4	TRBJ1-2	TRBD1	AITGGVGHGYT
13	TRBV7-2	TRBJ2-3	TRBD2	ASSLAGGLKDTQY
11	TRBV5-1	TRBJ1-2	-	ASSLSSDSSYT
15	TRBV24-1	TRBJ2-5	TRBD2	ATSDLAGGKDGETQY
14	TRBV2	TRBJ2-3	-	ASSPSVPPPQDTQY
13	TRBV20-1	TRBJ2-5	TRBD2	SASVPSGAQETQY
9	TRBV28	TRBJ2-7	-	ASRTNYEQY
11	TRBV30	TRBJ2-3	-	AWSNSFKDTQY
12	TRBV12-3/TRBV12-4	TRBJ2-3	-	ASTITSWADTQY
13	TRBV27	TRBJ1-5	-	ASSLRPGGNQPQH
11	TRBV12-3/TRBV12-4	TRBJ1-1	-	ASSLQGYTEAF
12	TRBV6-2/TRBV6-3	TRBJ2-7	TRBD2	ASSAGLAGGEQY
14	TRBV5-4	TRBJ2-5	TRBD2	ASSPLGLATQETQY
12	TRBV3-1	TRBJ1-1	-	ASSQVGSNTEAF
11	TRBV19	TRBJ1-1	-	ASRPPGNTEAF
12	TRBV24-1	TRBJ2-4	-	ATSDLGSGNIQY
12	TRBV6-4	TRBJ2-2	-	ASSVLGSTGELF
14	TRBV12-3/TRBV12-4	TRBJ2-5	-	ASSLEERRVGETQY
10	TRBV10-3	TRBJ1-2	-	AISESREGYT
10	TRBV6-1	TRBJ1-4	-	ASMEGPEKLF
11	TRBV24-1	TRBJ1-1	-	ATSSGMDTEAF
11	TRBV2	TRBJ2-3	-	ASRGGPADTQY
13	TRBV18	TRBJ2-1	-	ASSPDERPYNEQF
13	TRBV10-3	TRBJ2-1	-	AISELEHYYNEQF
18	TRBV3-1	TRBJ2-7	-	ASSQDSYGLIELENYEQY
11	TRBV5-1	TRBJ2-4	-	ASSVGEKNIQY
9	TRBV29-1	TRBJ1-1	-	AKRENTEAF
13	TRBV9	TRBJ1-1	-	ASSVETGWNTEAF
12	TRBV12-3/TRBV12-4	TRBJ2-1	-	ASSDFFSNNEQF
10	TRBV30	TRBJ2-7	TRBD1	AWSVQGAEQY
11	TRBV29-1	TRBJ2-7	-	SVESASSYEQY